This T cell receptor beta chain came from a study of T cell changes during pregnancy in multiple sclerosis (dated by TCRdb to the late 2010s). Broadly, across the study: Changes in the T cell repertoire over the course of pregnancy were examined in this study in women with multiple sclerosis.

Library preparation was by the immunoSEQ multiplex PCR assay. This is the immuneACCESS table as TCRdb keeps it, with only in-frame sequences that have V and J called. A part of the clones is gone; compared with another copy, unresolved V genes explain less than half, and the rest is unexplained. The sample table contains about 48,000 clones; only one count was recorded for 92% of them. The ten largest clones add up to approximately 0.9% of the sample. Trimmed from V: 7 bases; trimmed from J: 2 bases; junction bases lacking a gene match: 7. The cysteine opens and the phenylalanine closes a CDR3 of 13 amino acids. Only the CDR3 DNA stays, 39 bases, in frame from base 1. CDR1 and CDR2 (SQVTM, ANQGSEA) derive from the germline V gene. With regard to this clone: This receptor's antigen is unknown. No quality values exist for individual bases; no much larger clone is one base distant.

The chain is encoded by TRBV29-1 joined to TRBJ2-7, with 8 bases matching TRBD1. The receptor's source is a female donor in good health, enrolled as a control in a pregnancy study. The source material was CD4+ T cells from peripheral blood mononuclear cells, sampled in the second trimester of pregnancy. The nucleotide sequence is given as TGCAGCGCCCCCAGGACAGGGACCTACGAGCAGTACTTC. Its translation is CSAPRTGTYEQYF.